Sequencing of this T cell receptor (beta chain) was carried out in a study of shared clonotypes between healthy human individuals (TCRdb year 2020). Study-level background: The cohort comprised two women and a few men aged 18 to 49 years. For each donor, CD4 naive and CD4 memory were each given three plates, CD8 naive was given two plates, and CD8 memory was given one plate. Blood TCR repertoires of five healthy adults were deeply sequenced to estimate repertoire size and the extent of clonotype sharing between individuals. To increase sequencing depth and limit assay-specific biases, different laboratories used diverse techniques to prepare libraries and sequence TCR repertoires. Each donor's leukapheresis produced roughly between roughly 0.85 and 9.5 billion PBMCs.

CD8 naive samples consisted of CD45RO-negative cells that were positively selected for CCR7, yielding a CD45RA+CCR7+ population without TemRA cells. The donors were healthy, HIV-negative adults who had no recently reported acute infections or vaccinations. Only Caucasian adults living in Nashville, Tennessee, USA were represented among the donors. Blood was obtained by leukapheresis, after which PBMCs were separated by Ficoll-Histopaque density gradient centrifugation and cryopreserved in liquid nitrogen vapor phase. Purity and quantity of every magnetically sorted T cell population were checked by analytical flow cytometry. Genomic DNA was isolated from each sorted fraction and quantified by UV absorbance on a Nanodrop 2000c. General findings and caveats noted by the study authors: Compared with non-shared clonotypes, the clonotypes found in all four sorted-subset donors had higher generation probabilities. Based on pairwise subsampling, the degree of clonotype sharing among donors was expected to be affected by sequencing depth. Naive subsets generally had larger estimated clonotype richness than memory subsets did. The small number of donors limited the genetic and exposure-history diversity represented. Incomplete sequencing was indicated by rarefaction of sorted-subset datasets, despite the large sequencing depth. Across a handful of donors, 4.5% to 6.5% of naive CD4, roughly 3.5% of naive CD8, around 2.1% of memory CD4, and about 0.4% of memory CD8 clonotypes were shared. Sampling was restricted to blood, and TCR repertoires in tissues likely differ from the TCR repertoires found in blood.

Notes on this clone: Its antigen remains undetermined. No per-base quality is available; no much larger clone lies one base away.

From the cysteine up to the phenylalanine, the CDR3 has a length of 14 residues. The DNA shown is the 42-base CDR3, in frame from base 1. For CDR1 and CDR2, the germline V gene lists MDHEN and SYDVKM. Relative to germline, V is missing 7 bases and J is missing 3 bases, with 9 bases of the junction outside any gene match. Using the deep immunoSEQ assay, TCR CDR3 regions were amplified from genomic DNA by multiplex PCR. For each cell subset, the extracted genomic DNA was distributed evenly across all wells of several immunoSEQ 96-well plates, and each plate served as one replicate. For sorted subsets, each replicate PCR was loaded with approximately 200 ng genomic DNA, equivalent to 25,000 to 35,000 T cell genomes. The purified libraries were quantified using a Qubit 3.0 fluorometer, sized with a Bioanalyzer 2100, and then quantified again using the KAPA Library Quantification kit. A separate single-read 150-cycle Illumina NextSeq 550 flow cell was used to sequence each immunoSEQ 96-well plate. Concerning the study's data processing: The immunoSEQ output contained only junctional sequences without quality scores, so filtering could not match that applied to full-length reads. To assign V/J genes and CDR3, sequences were annotated using PyIR, a Python wrapper for IgBLAST v1.9, with IMGT germline references. Reads with weak V/J assignments (E-value above 1e-6), missing CDR3, stop codons, out-of-frame junctions, or ambiguous translated residues were removed. A V3J clonotype was defined by an identical inferred V gene, J gene, and CDR3 amino acid sequence. Percentage overlap between repertoires was computed as shared unique clonotypes divided by the size of the smaller repertoire. Richness of each repertoire was evaluated using RTK rarefaction, the Chao1 estimator, and Recon v2.1 estimates of unobserved clonotypes. For all TCRbeta clonotypes obtained by the gDNA method from a few donors, generation probabilities were computed with OLGA. Here the immuneACCESS table is served through TCRdb, limited to in-frame sequences with V and J called. Missing clones are a known gap in these copies; in checked studies unresolved V genes cover under half, and the rest lacks a known reason. The DNA was the basis for D and trimming; V, J and clone size are from that table. For this sample there are around 600,000 clones; 95% to 98% appear just once. Of the sample, 0.3% is held by the ten largest clones.

The chain is encoded by TRBV28 joined to TRBJ2-7; 7 bases in the middle match TRBD1. Sequencing input: naive CD8+ T cells sorted from blood. The cell subset or site label for this specimen denotes: CD45RA+CCR7+. This TCR came from a man younger than 45 in good health. The nucleotide sequence is TGTGCCAGCAACTTCCGGGACAGCCTCTACGAGCAGTACTTC. Its translation reads: CASNFRDSLYEQYF.